Given below is one T cell receptor (beta chain) in context. Its antigen is currently unknown. The data stem from a study of blood T cells in healthy people across ages. Study results and limitations: The CMV status of each donor remained undetermined, and this could have confounded shifts in expanded clonotypes.

This CDR3 region has 17 residues. Trimming pared 2 bases from V and 7 bases from J, leaving 18 bases between. Germline assignment: CDR1 MNHEY and CDR2 SVGAGI. Using a J-beta primer mix together with a sample-barcoded 5' primer, a second PCR was run for about 7 to 12 cycles. Each of the samples gave a minimum of 2.5 million paired-end reads that contained CDR3. Via MiXCR, TCRdb re-called the 5' RACE reads, giving one row per CDR3 protein. The sample consists of 800,000 to 950,000 distinct CDR3 sequences, about 48% of them appearing once. The clonotype comes from a man in his thirties or forties in good health. The V call is TRBV6-5, the J call TRBJ1-6; a possible D gene is TRBD1 (5 bases). The specimen sequenced was blood. This chain's CDR3 is CASSYAPGPTPNSPLHF. In nucleotides, the CDR3 is TGTGCCAGCAGTTACGCTCCGGGACCCACCCCAAATTCACCCCTCCACTTT.